What follows describes a single T cell receptor (beta chain). TCRdb keeps only in-frame clones here, not all; method: immunoSEQ multiplex PCR. The sample contains around 2,100,000 clones, about 95% of which appear only once. These data originate in a study of shared clonotypes between healthy human individuals. V lost 1 base and J lost 8, with 11 bases in between. The CDR3 is made up of 13 amino acids. CDR1 and CDR2 (germline): SGHTA, FQGNSA. Naive CD8 cells, CD45RO-negative and positively selected for CCR7, excluded terminally differentiated effector memory CD45RA+ cells. The origin of this receptor is a man aged 18-30 years in good health. The source material was naive CD8+ T cells sorted from blood. V and J are TRBV7-2 and TRBJ1-2; D perhaps matches TRBD1 (5 bases). The DNA for the CDR3 is TGTGCCAGCAGCTTAGTAGGGGCTTTGGGCTACACCTTC. Translated, it gives CASSLVGALGYTF.